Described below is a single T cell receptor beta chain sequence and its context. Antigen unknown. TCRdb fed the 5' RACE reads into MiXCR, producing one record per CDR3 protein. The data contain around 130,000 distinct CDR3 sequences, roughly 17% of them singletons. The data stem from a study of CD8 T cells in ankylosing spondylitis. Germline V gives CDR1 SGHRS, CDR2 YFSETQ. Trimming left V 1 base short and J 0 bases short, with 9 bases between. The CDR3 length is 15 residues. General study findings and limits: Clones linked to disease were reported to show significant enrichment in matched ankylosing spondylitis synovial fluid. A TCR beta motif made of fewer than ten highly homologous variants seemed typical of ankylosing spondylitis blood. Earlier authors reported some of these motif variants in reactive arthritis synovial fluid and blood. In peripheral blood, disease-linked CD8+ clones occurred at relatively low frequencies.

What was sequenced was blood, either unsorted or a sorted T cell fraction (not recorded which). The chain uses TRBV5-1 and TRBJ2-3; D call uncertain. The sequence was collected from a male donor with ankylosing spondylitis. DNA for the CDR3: TGCGCCAGCAGCTTGACAACAGCTAGCACAGATACGCAGTATTTT. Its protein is CASSLTTASTDTQYF.